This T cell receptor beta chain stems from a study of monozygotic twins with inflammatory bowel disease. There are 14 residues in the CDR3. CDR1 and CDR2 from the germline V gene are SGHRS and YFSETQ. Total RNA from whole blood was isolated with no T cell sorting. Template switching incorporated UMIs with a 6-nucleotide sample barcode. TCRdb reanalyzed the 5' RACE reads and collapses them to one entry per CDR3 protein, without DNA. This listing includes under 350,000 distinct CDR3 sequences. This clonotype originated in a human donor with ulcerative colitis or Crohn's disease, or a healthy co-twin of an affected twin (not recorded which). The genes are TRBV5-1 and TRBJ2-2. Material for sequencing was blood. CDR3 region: CASSLYSSTGELFF.